A selection of T cell receptor beta chains follows, all from one sample in a study of T cells after yellow fever vaccination. TCRdb reprocessed the 5' RACE reads via MiXCR and lists one record per CDR3 protein. The sample holds about 500,000 distinct CDR3 sequences, approximately 16% seen once. Sequences were derived from PBMCs, sampled more than 4 days after the first yellow fever vaccination. All receptors come from a man in his late teens or twenties who received the YFV17D yellow fever vaccine. CDR3s include the opening cysteine and the closing phenylalanine or tryptophan. The D gene is left open where the match is weak. The size entry is marked missing in some rows and otherwise reads once, few, many or a size class.

.,TRBJ2-2,TRBV11-3,.,CASSIDSNTGELFF,TGTGCCAGCAGCATTGACAGTAACACCGGGGAGCTGTTTTTT
TRBD2,TRBJ2-2,TRBV11-2,few,CASRSLAGGAGELFF,TGTGCCAGCAGGTCGTTAGCGGGGGGCGCCGGGGAGCTGTTTTTT
TRBD1,TRBJ1-4,TRBV7-2,few,CASSPRDSSNEKLFF,TGTGCCAGCAGCCCTCGGGACAGCTCTAATGAAAAACTGTTTTTT
TRBD1,TRBJ1-1,TRBV3-1,few,CASSQGQGPNTAFF,TGTGCCAGCAGCCAGGGACAGGGGCCAAATACAGCTTTCTTT
.,TRBJ2-2,TRBV15,.,CATSQPGLNTGELFF,TGTGCCACCAGCCAACCGGGACTGAACACCGGGGAGCTGTTTTTT
TRBD2,TRBJ2-1,TRBV2,few,CASRFPSSGGITYNEQFF,TGTGCCAGCAGATTCCCTTCTAGCGGGGGGATTACCTACAATGAGCAGTTCTTC
TRBD2,TRBJ2-3,TRBV7-8,few,CASSKAGAANTQYF,TGTGCCAGCAGTAAAGCGGGGGCGGCGAATACGCAGTATTTT
TRBD2,TRBJ2-3,TRBV3-1,.,CASSQTGTRRGTQYF,TGTGCCAGCAGCCAGACCGGGACTAGGAGGGGGACGCAGTATTTT
.,TRBJ1-1,TRBV7-2,few,CASSPGVSTEAFF,TGTGCCAGCAGTCCAGGGGTGAGCACTGAAGCTTTCTTT
TRBD2,TRBJ2-1,TRBV5-1,few,CASSLSERGNYNEQFF,TGCGCCAGCAGCTTATCGGAGCGGGGGAATTACAATGAGCAGTTCTTC
TRBD2,TRBJ2-1,TRBV12-3/TRBV12-4,.,CASRTLAAMSYNEQFF,TGTGCCAGCAGAACACTAGCGGCGATGTCCTACAATGAGCAGTTCTTC
.,TRBJ1-5,TRBV24-1,.,CATSDEVGPQHF,TGTGCCACCTCCGACGAGGTGGGGCCCCAGCATTTT
.,TRBJ2-3,TRBV6-2/TRBV6-3,.,CASRGRTSDTQYF,TGTGCCAGCAGGGGGAGGACGTCAGATACGCAGTATTTT
.,TRBJ2-1,TRBV30,.,CAWGDGTSSYNEQFF,TGTGCCTGGGGGGATGGGACTTCCTCCTACAATGAGCAGTTCTTC
.,TRBJ2-4,TRBV30,many,CAWSTHHPGPQYF,TGTGCCTGGAGTACTCACCACCCCGGGCCTCAGTACTTC
.,TRBJ2-7,TRBV7-2,.,CASSLSGYGSEQYF,TGTGCCAGCAGCTTATCGGGGTATGGTAGCGAGCAGTACTTC
TRBD2,TRBJ2-5,TRBV7-3,few,CASSLTPGGQETQYF,TGTGCCAGCAGCTTAACACCGGGGGGGCAAGAGACCCAGTACTTC
.,TRBJ1-1,TRBV6-1,many,CASRADRMSMNTEAFF,TGTGCCAGCAGAGCTGACAGGATGAGCATGAACACTGAAGCTTTCTTT
TRBD2,TRBJ2-3,TRBV18,.,CASSPPQGTSGDTQYF,TGTGCCAGCTCACCACCCCAAGGGACTAGCGGAGATACGCAGTATTTT
.,TRBJ1-1,TRBV5-1,.,CASSDSGGGTEAFF,TGCGCCAGCAGTGATAGTGGAGGGGGCACTGAAGCTTTCTTT
.,TRBJ2-1,TRBV5-4,.,CASSKTGTPYNEQFF,TGTGCCAGCAGCAAAACAGGGACCCCATACAATGAGCAGTTCTTC
TRBD2,TRBJ2-3,TRBV5-1,.,CASSLQPPTSGYTDTQYF,TGCGCCAGCAGCTTGCAGCCCCCAACTAGCGGATACACAGATACGCAGTATTTT
.,TRBJ1-5,TRBV4-3,.,CASSQIRVRDQPQHF,TGCGCCAGCAGCCAGATCAGGGTTCGAGATCAGCCCCAGCATTTT
TRBD1,TRBJ1-1,TRBV29-1,.,CSVRGGQGFGTEAFF,TGCAGCGTGAGGGGGGGACAGGGGTTTGGCACTGAAGCTTTCTTT
.,TRBJ2-2,TRBV6-5,once,CASSYSILHWGGELVF,TGTGCCAGCAGTTACTCAATACTACATTGGGGCGGGGAGCTGGTTTTT
.,TRBJ1-6,TRBV11-2,few,CASSPRPSSYNSPLHF,TGTGCCAGCAGCCCCCGACCGAGCTCCTATAATTCACCCCTCCACTTT
.,TRBJ1-5,TRBV24-1,.,CATGDSNQPQHF,TGTGCCACAGGGGATAGCAATCAGCCCCAGCATTTT
.,TRBJ2-7,TRBV18,.,CASSPLLGRSSEQYF,TGTGCCAGCTCACCACTGTTAGGGCGGTCCTCCGAGCAGTACTTC
.,TRBJ2-1,TRBV20-1,many,CSASDSTKDNEQFF,TGCAGTGCTAGTGACAGTACTAAGGACAATGAGCAGTTCTTC
.,TRBJ1-1,TRBV19,few,CASSIRGAGTEAFF,TGTGCCAGTAGTATAAGGGGGGCTGGCACTGAAGCTTTCTTT
.,TRBJ2-3,TRBV4-3,few,CASSLAVRGDTQYF,TGCGCCAGCAGCCTCGCAGTGAGGGGGGATACGCAGTATTTT
TRBD2,TRBJ2-3,TRBV6-1,.,CASSRAGGSDTQYF,TGTGCCAGCAGTCGGGCCGGGGGGTCGGATACGCAGTATTTT
.,TRBJ2-3,TRBV4-2,few,CASSQGLGFTDTQYF,TGTGCCAGCAGCCAAGGCCTAGGATTCACAGATACGCAGTATTTT
.,TRBJ1-2,TRBV30,.,CAWSGVPWRGPENYGYTF,TGTGCCTGGAGTGGAGTTCCCTGGAGGGGCCCGGAAAATTATGGCTACACCTTC
.,TRBJ1-1,TRBV12-3/TRBV12-4,few,CASSDTKGPIETFF,TGTGCCAGCAGTGATACTAAAGGACCCATAGAAACTTTCTTT
TRBD2,TRBJ2-2,TRBV5-6,few,CASSSPSAGGLAGELFF,TGTGCCAGCAGCTCCCCCTCAGCGGGGGGGTTGGCCGGGGAGCTGTTTTTT
TRBD2,TRBJ2-7,TRBV5-1,.,CASSIRSRGLAGRKYEQYF,TGCGCCAGCAGCATAAGATCCCGCGGACTAGCGGGGCGGAAATACGAGCAGTACTTC
.,TRBJ1-5,TRBV6-2/TRBV6-3,few,CASSTNQGYSNQPQHF,TGTGCCAGCAGTACGAATCAGGGCTATAGCAATCAGCCCCAGCATTTT
.,TRBJ2-3,TRBV5-1,many,CASSLDSQDTQYF,TGCGCCAGCAGCTTGGATTCCCAGGATACGCAGTATTTT
.,TRBJ2-2,TRBV23-1,.,CASSRLTPGSCFF,.
.,TRBJ2-7,TRBV4-1,few,CASSQEWGVGSYEQYF,TGCGCCAGCAGCCAAGAGTGGGGGGTCGGATCCTACGAGCAGTACTTC
TRBD2,TRBJ2-3,TRBV20-1,few,CSARAGHSGGTQYF,TGCAGTGCTAGAGCGGGACACTCGGGGGGGACGCAGTATTTT
.,TRBJ2-1,TRBV9,few,CASSVSSRGLQGNEQFF,TGTGCCAGCAGCGTTTCGAGCAGGGGCCTACAGGGCAATGAGCAGTTCTTC
TRBD2,TRBJ2-1,TRBV5-1,few,CASSPLLAGGYNEQFF,TGCGCCAGCAGCCCACTACTAGCGGGGGGCTACAATGAGCAGTTCTTC
.,TRBJ2-1,TRBV20-1,few,CSARAGQHNEQFF,TGCAGTGCTAGAGCGGGACAACACAATGAGCAGTTCTTC
.,TRBJ2-1,TRBV20-1,.,CSARGFGAPGPYNEQFF,TGCAGTGCTAGGGGCTTCGGGGCGCCGGGACCCTACAATGAGCAGTTCTTC
TRBD1,TRBJ2-1,TRBV7-9,.,CASSSKAGTGYNEQFF,TGTGCCAGCAGCTCCAAGGCCGGGACAGGGTACAATGAGCAGTTCTTC